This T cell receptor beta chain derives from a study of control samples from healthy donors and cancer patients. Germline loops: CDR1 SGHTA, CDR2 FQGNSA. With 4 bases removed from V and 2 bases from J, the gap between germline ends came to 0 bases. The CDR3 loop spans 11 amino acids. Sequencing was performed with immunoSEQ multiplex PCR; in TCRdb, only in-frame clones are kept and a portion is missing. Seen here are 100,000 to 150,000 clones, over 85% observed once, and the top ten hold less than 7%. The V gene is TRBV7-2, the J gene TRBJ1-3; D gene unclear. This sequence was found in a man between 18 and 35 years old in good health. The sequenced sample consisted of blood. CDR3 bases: TGTGCCAGCAGCTCTGGAAACACCATATATTTT. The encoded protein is CASSSGNTIYF.